One sample yielded the 19 T cell receptor beta chains listed below, sequenced in a study of beta chain features in type 1 diabetes. Their specific antigens are unknown. Whole-study results and caveats: Within each of all four CD4+ subsets, Type 1 diabetes patients had TCRB CDR3s that were moderately but significantly shorter.

The study reverse transcribed the entire isolated RNA, so it sequenced expressed TCRB transcripts. Libraries were prepared by immunoSEQ multiplex PCR; TCRdb keeps only in-frame clonotypes and omits some of them. Found here are 130,000 or so clones, roughly a sixth of them singletons; the top ten hold 2% to 3%. The sequenced sample consisted of central memory CD4+ T cells from blood. The origin of the receptors is a man aged 18 to 29 with type 1 diabetes.

This clone was counted between two and nine times. This chain links TRBV5-4 with TRBJ2-7; 12 nucleotides match TRBD2. Trimming at V came to 3 bases and at J to 7 bases, leaving 11 bases not matched to a gene. Per germline, CDR1 SGHNT and CDR2 YYREEE (reference sequence). This CDR3 is 16 amino acids long. DNA of the CDR3: TGTGCCAGCAGCTACCGGACTAGCGGGGACCCCAGGGAGCAGTACTTC. Encoded protein: CASSYRTSGDPREQYF.

The CDR3 nucleotides are TGTGCCAGCAGCTTAGTCTCCTTGGCTAGCGGGAACTACAATGAGCAGTTCTTC. It yields the protein CASSLVSLASGNYNEQFF. The rearrangement uses TRBV7-2 and TRBJ2-1, with 9 bases lining up with TRBD2. The CDR3 consists of 18 residues. Germline V gives CDR1 SGHTA, CDR2 FQGNSA. Trimming took 1 base from V and 3 from J; bases not matched to a gene: 10.

This clone was detected a few times. It may be a read error: a sequence one base away is much more abundant. The chain recombines TRBV30 with TRBJ2-5; D gene unclear. This CDR3 is built from 13 residues. The V gene lost 8 bases and the J gene lost 4 bases, with 17 bases spanning the gap. Germline CDR1 reads GTSNPN; CDR2 reads SVGIG (reference sequence). The DNA of the CDR3 is TGTGCCGGGATACGGCCAAATGGAGAGACCCAGTACTTC. Its translation is CAGIRPNGETQYF.

The rearrangement links TRBV28 to TRBJ2-7; 10 nucleotides agree with TRBD1. The CDR3 contains 18 residues. Germline V gene sequence: CDR1 MDHEN, CDR2 SYDVKM. Unmatched junction bases numbered 18, after V lost 5 bases and J lost 5 bases. The CDR3 sequence: CASSLAANGQGVKDEQYF. In DNA form, the CDR3 reads TGTGCCAGCAGTCTTGCGGCGAATGGACAGGGGGTGAAGGACGAGCAGTACTTC.

This clone was seen only a few times. This sequence joins TRBV6-5 and TRBJ2-7; D gene ambiguous. This CDR3 region has 12 residues. Deletions cut 6 bases from V and 3 bases from J, with 9 bases between. The germline V gene encodes CDR1 MNHEY and CDR2 SVGAGI. CDR3 nucleotide sequence: TGTGCCAGCAGCAACACCTACTACGAGCAGTACTTC. This codes for CASSNTYYEQYF.

The CDR3 here is CASSPSAKQETQYF. CDR3 in DNA: TGTGCCAGCTCACCATCCGCAAAACAAGAGACCCAGTACTTC. V gene TRBV18 combines with J gene TRBJ2-5; D gene unclear. Looked up from germline, CDR1 is KGHSH and CDR2 is LQKENI. The CDR3 sequence is 14 residues long. Trimming removed 2 bases from V and 2 bases from J, with 9 bases in between.

Only a few counts were recorded for this clone. This rearrangement joins TRBV5-1 to TRBJ2-1; D not resolved. V lost 5 bases and J lost 5, with 14 bases in between. CDR1 SGHRS and CDR2 YFSETQ come from the germline V gene. The CDR3 contains 14 residues. CDR3 DNA: TGCGCCAGCAGTCTGTCGGTCGCTGACAATGAGCAGTTCTTC. Translated, it gives CASSLSVADNEQFF.

The chain employs TRBV28 and TRBJ2-7; 7 bases map to TRBD2. The junction had 8 bases not matched to a gene; V was cut back by 2 bases and J by 4 bases. The CDR3 sequence is 15 residues long. Germline assignment: CDR1 MDHEN and CDR2 SYDVKM. CDR3 region: CASSLGGGTLYEQYF. The CDR3 DNA sequence: TGTGCCAGCAGTTTAGGCGGGGGTACGTTGTACGAGCAGTACTTC.

A few counts support this clone. The chain joins TRBV4-1 to TRBJ2-1; 8 positions agree with TRBD2. The CDR3 runs to 16 residues. The V gene end was trimmed by 8 bases and the J gene end by 0 bases; junction bases not matched to a gene: 9. Per germline, CDR1 MGHRA and CDR2 YSYEKL. Written as DNA, the CDR3 is TGCGCCAGCGCTAGCGGGTTATCTCTCTCCTACAATGAGCAGTTCTTC. It specifies CASASGLSLSYNEQFF.

In this sample, this clone turned up many times. This rearrangement joins TRBV28 to TRBJ2-1; 7 nucleotides agree with TRBD2. After removal of 7 bases from V and 8 bases from J, the junction contained 11 bases not matched to a gene. The length of the CDR3 is 14 residues. In germline, CDR1 is MDHEN, CDR2 SYDVKM. The CDR3 here is CASIPSGGRDEQFF. DNA of the CDR3: TGTGCCAGCATCCCTTCCGGGGGGAGGGATGAGCAGTTCTTC.

The chain couples TRBV4-3 to TRBJ2-6; D not certain. V was trimmed by 1 base and J by 2 bases, leaving 6 bases between them. Germline V gene lookup returns CDR1 LGHNA and CDR2 YSLEER. The CDR3 is made up of 15 amino acids. The CDR3 here is CASSQAPPGANVLTF. CDR3 DNA: TGCGCCAGCAGCCAAGCACCCCCTGGGGCCAACGTCCTGACTTTC.

This clone was found a few times. The CDR3 nucleotides are TGTGCCAGCAGCTTATTTGGACAGGCAATGAACACTGAAGCTTTCTTT. Its protein product is CASSLFGQAMNTEAFF. V is TRBV7-3 and J is TRBJ1-1; TRBD1 aligns across 7 bases. Unmatched junction bases numbered 6, after V lost 2 bases and J lost 0 bases. The length of the CDR3 is 16 residues. The germline gives CDR1 SGHTA, CDR2 FQGTGA.

The V and J genes are TRBV19 and TRBJ2-7; 10 nucleotides line up with TRBD1. V trimming: 4 bases; J trimming: 6 bases; junction bases outside the gene matches: 6. CDR1 and CDR2 (germline): LNHDA, SQIVND (reference sequence). The CDR3 runs 14 residues. The CDR3, as DNA: TGTGCCAGTAGTACTGGACAGGGGGTCGGCGAGCAGTACTTC. It codes for CASSTGQGVGEQYF.

CDR3 protein: CASSPPGDRVTDTQYF. CDR3 DNA sequence: TGTGCCAGCTCACCACCGGGGGACAGAGTCACAGATACGCAGTATTTT. The chain joins TRBV18 to TRBJ2-3; 7 bases match TRBD1. Unmatched junction bases numbered 5, after V lost 0 bases and J lost 2 bases. The CDR3 totals 16 residues. Germline V CDR1 and CDR2: KGHSH, LQKENI.

The chain joins TRBV4-1 to TRBJ2-5; 8 bases map to TRBD1. The CDR3 sequence is 19 residues long. Germline V gene data show CDR1 as MGHRA and CDR2 as YSYEKL. V lost 1 base and J lost 3; bases outside the gene matches: 16. CDR3 sequence: CASSQVSYPGQAYEETQYF. CDR3 DNA sequence: TGCGCCAGCAGCCAAGTTAGCTATCCGGGACAGGCTTATGAAGAGACCCAGTACTTC.

This clone was counted a few times. The CDR3 region is CASSQEIGNPNQPQHF. For the CDR3, the DNA is TGTGCCAGCAGCCAAGAGATAGGGAACCCCAATCAGCCCCAGCATTTT. V is TRBV4-2 and J is TRBJ1-5, with D hard to call. The V end lost 0 bases, the J end lost 3 bases, and 12 bases lay between the germline ends. Germline V CDR1 and CDR2: LGHNA, YNFKEQ. The CDR3 runs 16 residues.

This chain links TRBV28 with TRBJ2-5, with 9 bases fitting TRBD2. The J call is doubtful: the DNA matches TRBJ2-7 better. The CDR3 contains 17 residues. Germline CDR1 MDHEN, CDR2 SYDVKM. The CDR3 region has the DNA TGTGCCAGCAGACCACTCCGACTAGCGGACAGCTCCTACGAGCAGTACTTC. It encodes CASRPLRLADSSYEQYF.

This clone occurred a few times. Mismatch with germline at one junction end may stem from a read error. The rearrangement uses TRBV29-1 and TRBJ2-1; TRBD2 matches at 7 bases. The germline CDR1 and CDR2 sequences are SQVTM and ANQGSEA. CDR3 length: 13 amino acids. The CDR3 nucleotides are TGCAGCGTTGAAGGGGAGCGGGGCGGGGTTCAGATCTTC. Translating it yields CSVEGERGGVQIF.

In nucleotides, the CDR3 is TGTGCCACCAGCAGAGATGATGCTAGCTCCCGCAATGAGCAGTTCTTC. Its translation: CATSRDDASSRNEQFF. The chain carries TRBV15 and TRBJ2-1; a weak D match, TRBD2 (5 bases). The CDR3 runs to 16 residues. The V gene lost 0 bases and the J gene lost 6 bases, with 15 bases spanning the gap. CDR1 LNHNV and CDR2 YYDKDF come from the germline V gene (reference sequence).